Following are 6 T cell receptor beta chains from one sample sequenced in a study of blood T cell repertoires in COVID-19. Repertoires were generated with immunoSEQ multiplex PCR, while TCRdb's copy carries only in-frame clones and drops some. The data hold fewer than 400,000 clones, with about 92% observed a single time. Sequences were obtained from PBMCs or T cells enriched from blood (not recorded which). The receptors here all came from a young woman who had recovered from COVID-19.

This chain joins TRBV3-1 (or the pseudogene TRBV3-2) and TRBJ1-2, with D maybe TRBD1 (5 bases). The CDR3 sequence is 13 residues long. Germline V CDR1 and CDR2: LGHDT, YNNKEL (reference sequence). The V and J ends lost 4 bases and 7 bases respectively, with 13 bases between them. CDR3 bases: TGTGCCAGCAGCCCCCGGGGGGGTGGTGGCTACACCTTC. It codes for CASSPRGGGGYTF.

This chain links TRBV28 with TRBJ1-1, with D hard to call. The germline V gene has CDR1 MDHEN and CDR2 SYDVKM. This CDR3 comprises 15 residues. Trimming removed 3 bases from V and 1 base from J, with 12 bases in between. The CDR3 nucleotides are TGTGCCAGCAGTTTCCGCGGGATTAAGAACACTGAAGCTTTCTTT. Amino acids: CASSFRGIKNTEAFF.

This chain links TRBV27 with TRBJ2-5; 11 bases are shared with TRBD2. V lost 8 bases and J lost 5; bases outside the gene matches: 10. Germline V gene data show CDR1 as MNHEY and CDR2 as SMNVEV (reference sequence). The CDR3 contains 15 residues. The CDR3 bases are TGTGCCAGCGCTTTTAGCGGGGGGGCCCCGGAGACCCAGTACTTC. Protein sequence: CASAFSGGAPETQYF.

The chain carries TRBV28 and TRBJ1-2; D is possibly TRBD1 (5 bases). The CDR3 is made up of 13 amino acids. Trimming removed 6 bases at V and 6 bases at J, with 14 bases between. The germline V gene encodes CDR1 MDHEN and CDR2 SYDVKM. CDR3 DNA sequence: TGTGCCAGCAGCCCAGGCAGGGCAGATGGCTACACCTTC. This translates into CASSPGRADGYTF.

The V and J genes are TRBV28 and TRBJ1-5; no clear D. The germline gives CDR1 MDHEN, CDR2 SYDVKM. Trimming took 1 base from V and 7 from J, leaving 14 bases between them. The CDR3 length is 15 residues. The DNA of the CDR3 is TGTGCCAGCAGTTTATTACAGAGCGGGTACCAGCCCCAGCATTTT. Translation gives CASSLLQSGYQPQHF.

The V call is TRBV7-9, the J call TRBJ1-3; 9 nucleotides align to TRBD1. The CDR3 sequence is 17 residues long. V gave up 2 bases and J gave up 2 bases; unmatched junction bases: 7. CDR1 SEHNR and CDR2 FQNEAQ come from the germline V gene (reference sequence). CDR3 DNA: TGTGCCAGCAGCTTAATGGTGGGGACAGGGACTGGAAACACCATATATTTT. Protein sequence: CASSLMVGTGTGNTIYF.